There are a few counts of the clone carrying this T cell receptor beta chain. Antigen specificity is unknown. Measured with immunoSEQ multiplex PCR; TCRdb has only the in-frame clones, and not every one. The sample has around 120,000 clones; roughly nine tenths are singletons. The data belong to a study of cytomegalovirus exposure and HLA in healthy donors. Study-wide points: The authors enumerated over 150 TCR beta chains as linked to cytomegalovirus.

CDR1 and CDR2 from the germline V gene are SEHNR and FQNEAQ (reference sequence). CDR3 length: 15 amino acids. Trimming took 5 bases from V and 1 from J; bases not matched to a gene: 6. The sequenced sample was PBMCs. V is TRBV7-9 and J is TRBJ2-5; 8 bases agree with TRBD1. This clonotype was sampled from a man aged 18 to 30 in good health and CMV-seropositive. The CDR3 spells CASSTATGAQETQYF. The CDR3 DNA reads as TGTGCCAGCAGCACCGCGACAGGGGCCCAAGAGACCCAGTACTTC.